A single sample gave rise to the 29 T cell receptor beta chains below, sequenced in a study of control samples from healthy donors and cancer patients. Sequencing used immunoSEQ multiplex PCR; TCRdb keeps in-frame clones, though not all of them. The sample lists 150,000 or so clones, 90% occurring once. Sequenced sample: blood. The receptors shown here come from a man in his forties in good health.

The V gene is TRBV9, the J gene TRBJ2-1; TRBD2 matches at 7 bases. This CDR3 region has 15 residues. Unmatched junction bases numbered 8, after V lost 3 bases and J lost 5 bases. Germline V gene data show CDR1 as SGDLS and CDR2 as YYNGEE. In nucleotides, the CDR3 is TGTGCCAGCAGCGCGGGAGCGGGGCGGGACAATGAGCAGTTCTTC. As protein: CASSAGAGRDNEQFF.

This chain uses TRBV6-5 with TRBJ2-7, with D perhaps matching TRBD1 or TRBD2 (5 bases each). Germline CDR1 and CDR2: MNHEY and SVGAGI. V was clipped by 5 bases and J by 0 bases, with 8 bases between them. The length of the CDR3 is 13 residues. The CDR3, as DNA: TGTGCCAGCAGTATGGGGGTCTCCTACGAGCAGTACTTC. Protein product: CASSMGVSYEQYF.

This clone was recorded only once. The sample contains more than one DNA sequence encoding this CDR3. The CDR3 bases are TGTGCCAGCAGCTTCGGGGGGGGAGGTACAGATACGCAGTATTTT. Encoded protein: CASSFGGGGTDTQYF. V is TRBV5-4 and J is TRBJ2-3, with TRBD2 matching over 8 bases. J lost 3 bases, V lost 2 bases, and 5 bases had no gene match. The CDR3 is 15 residues long. Germline V gene sequence: CDR1 SGHNT, CDR2 YYREEE (reference sequence). The whole variable domain, filled in from reference TRBV5-4 and TRBJ2-3, reads ETGVTQSPTHLIKTRGQQVTLRCSSQSGHNTVSWYQQALGQGPQFIFQYYREEENGRGNFPPRFSGLQFPNYSSELNVNALELDDSALYLCASSFGGGGTDTQYFGPGTRLTVL.

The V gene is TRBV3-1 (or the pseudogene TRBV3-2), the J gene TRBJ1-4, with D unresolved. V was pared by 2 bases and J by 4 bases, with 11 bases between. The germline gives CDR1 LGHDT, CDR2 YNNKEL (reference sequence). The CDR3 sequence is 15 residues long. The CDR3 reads CASSQRSAGNEKLFF. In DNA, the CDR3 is TGTGCCAGCAGCCAAAGGAGCGCGGGTAATGAAAAACTGTTTTTT.

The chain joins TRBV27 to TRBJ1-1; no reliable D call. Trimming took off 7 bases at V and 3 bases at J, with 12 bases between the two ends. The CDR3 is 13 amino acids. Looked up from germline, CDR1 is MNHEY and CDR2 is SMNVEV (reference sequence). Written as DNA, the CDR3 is TGTGCCAGCAACTGGCTCGAGGACACTGAAGCTTTCTTT. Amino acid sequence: CASNWLEDTEAFF.

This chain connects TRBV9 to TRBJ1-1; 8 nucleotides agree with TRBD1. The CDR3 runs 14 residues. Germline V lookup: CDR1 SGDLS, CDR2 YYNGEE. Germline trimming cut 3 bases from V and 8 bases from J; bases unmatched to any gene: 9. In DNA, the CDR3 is TGTGCCAGCAGCGCGTCATCAGGGGGCGCGGAAGCTTTCTTT. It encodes CASSASSGGAEAFF.

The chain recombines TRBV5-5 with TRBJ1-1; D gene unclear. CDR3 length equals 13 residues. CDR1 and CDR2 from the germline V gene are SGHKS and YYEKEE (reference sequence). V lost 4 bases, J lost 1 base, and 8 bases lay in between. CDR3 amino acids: CASSKDWNTEAFF. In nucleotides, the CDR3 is TGTGCCAGCAGCAAGGACTGGAACACTGAAGCTTTCTTT.

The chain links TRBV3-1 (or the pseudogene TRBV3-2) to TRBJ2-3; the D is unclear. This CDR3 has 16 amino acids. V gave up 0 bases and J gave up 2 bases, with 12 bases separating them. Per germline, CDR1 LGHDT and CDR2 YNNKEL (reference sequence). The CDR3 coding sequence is TGTGCCAGCAGCCAAGATCCAGGCTGGGCCACAGATACGCAGTATTTT. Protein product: CASSQDPGWATDTQYF.

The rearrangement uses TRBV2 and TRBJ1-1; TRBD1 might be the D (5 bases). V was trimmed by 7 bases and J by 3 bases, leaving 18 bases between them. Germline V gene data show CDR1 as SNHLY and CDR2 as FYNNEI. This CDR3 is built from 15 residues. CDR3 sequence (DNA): TGTGCCAGCACCCAGCAGTGGGGCGAGGACACTGAAGCTTTCTTT. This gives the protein CASTQQWGEDTEAFF.

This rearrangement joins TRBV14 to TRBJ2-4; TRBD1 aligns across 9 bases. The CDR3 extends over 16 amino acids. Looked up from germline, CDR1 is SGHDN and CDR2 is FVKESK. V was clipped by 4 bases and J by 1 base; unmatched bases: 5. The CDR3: CASSPTGGWAKNIQYF. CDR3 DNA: TGTGCCAGCAGCCCAACAGGGGGCTGGGCCAAAAACATTCAGTACTTC. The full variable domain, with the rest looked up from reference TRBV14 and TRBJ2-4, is EAGVTQFPSHSVIEKGQTVTLRCDPISGHDNLYWYRRVMGKEIKFLLHFVKESKQDESGMPNNRFLAERTGGTYSTLKVQPAELEDSGVYFCASSPTGGWAKNIQYFGAGTRLSVL.

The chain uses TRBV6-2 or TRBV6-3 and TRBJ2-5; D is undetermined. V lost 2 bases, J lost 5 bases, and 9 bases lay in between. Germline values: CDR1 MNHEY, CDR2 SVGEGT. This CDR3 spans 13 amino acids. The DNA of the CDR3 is TGTGCCAGCAGTTACGGGCAATGGGAGACCCAGTACTTC. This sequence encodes CASSYGQWETQYF.

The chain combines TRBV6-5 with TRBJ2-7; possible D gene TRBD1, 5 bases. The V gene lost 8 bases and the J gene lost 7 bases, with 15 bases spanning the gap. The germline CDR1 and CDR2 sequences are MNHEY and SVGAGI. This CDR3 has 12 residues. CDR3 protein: CASVSRAEEQYF. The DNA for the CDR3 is TGTGCCAGCGTCTCCAGGGCGGAGGAGCAGTACTTC.

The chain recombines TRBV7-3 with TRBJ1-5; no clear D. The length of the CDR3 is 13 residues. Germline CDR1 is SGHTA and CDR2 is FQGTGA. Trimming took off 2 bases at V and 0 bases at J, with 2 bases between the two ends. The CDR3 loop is CASSLDSNQPQHF. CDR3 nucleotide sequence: TGTGCCAGCAGCTTAGATAGCAATCAGCCCCAGCATTTT.

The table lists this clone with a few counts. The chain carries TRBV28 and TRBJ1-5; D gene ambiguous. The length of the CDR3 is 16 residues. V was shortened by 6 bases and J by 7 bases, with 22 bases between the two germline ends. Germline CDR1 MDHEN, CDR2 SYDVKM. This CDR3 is CASSSPAISSGQPQHF. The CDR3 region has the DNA TGTGCCAGCAGCTCCCCGGCTATATCGTCGGGGCAGCCCCAGCATTTT.

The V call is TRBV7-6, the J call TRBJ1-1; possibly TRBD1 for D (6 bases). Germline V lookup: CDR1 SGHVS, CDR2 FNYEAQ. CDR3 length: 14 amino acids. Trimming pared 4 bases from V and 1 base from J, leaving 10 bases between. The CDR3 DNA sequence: TGTGCCAGCAGCTCAAGGGGGAGGAACACTGAAGCTTTCTTT. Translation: CASSSRGRNTEAFF.

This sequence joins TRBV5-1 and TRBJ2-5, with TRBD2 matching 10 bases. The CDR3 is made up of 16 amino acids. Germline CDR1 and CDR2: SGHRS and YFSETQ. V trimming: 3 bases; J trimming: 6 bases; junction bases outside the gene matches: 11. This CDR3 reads CASSSFQSGGAKTQYF. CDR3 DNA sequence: TGCGCCAGCAGCTCATTCCAAAGCGGGGGGGCGAAGACCCAGTACTTC. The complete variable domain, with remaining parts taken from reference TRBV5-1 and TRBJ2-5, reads KAGVTQTPRYLIKTRGQQVTLSCSPISGHRSVSWYQQTPGQGLQFLFEYFSETQRNKGNFPGRFSGRQFSNSRSEMNVSTLELGDSALYLCASSSFQSGGAKTQYFGPGTRLLVL.

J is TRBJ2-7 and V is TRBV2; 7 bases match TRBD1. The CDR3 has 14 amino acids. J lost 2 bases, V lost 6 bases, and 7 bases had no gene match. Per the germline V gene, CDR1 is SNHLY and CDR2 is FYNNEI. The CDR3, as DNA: TGTGCCAGCAGACCCGGGACAGCAACCTACGAGCAGTACTTC. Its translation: CASRPGTATYEQYF.

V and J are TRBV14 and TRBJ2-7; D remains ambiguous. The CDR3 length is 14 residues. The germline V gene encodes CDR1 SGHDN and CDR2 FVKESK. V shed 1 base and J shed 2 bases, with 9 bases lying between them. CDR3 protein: CASSQVIGAYEQYF. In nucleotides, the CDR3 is TGTGCCAGCAGCCAAGTTATCGGAGCCTACGAGCAGTACTTC.

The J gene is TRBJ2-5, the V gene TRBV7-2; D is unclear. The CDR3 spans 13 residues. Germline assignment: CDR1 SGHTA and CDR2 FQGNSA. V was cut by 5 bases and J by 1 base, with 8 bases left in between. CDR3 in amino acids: CASSPRAQETQYF. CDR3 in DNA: TGTGCCAGCAGCCCGAGAGCCCAAGAGACCCAGTACTTC.

CDR3 sequence reads: CASSLRGPTYEQYF. The CDR3 nucleotides are TGCGCCAGCAGCCTCCGGGGGCCTACCTACGAGCAGTACTTC. The gene calls are TRBV5-1 and TRBJ2-7; D may be TRBD1 or TRBD2 (6 bases each). There are 14 residues in the CDR3. V was pared by 4 bases and J by 2 bases, with 13 bases between. Germline CDR1 SGHRS, CDR2 YFSETQ.

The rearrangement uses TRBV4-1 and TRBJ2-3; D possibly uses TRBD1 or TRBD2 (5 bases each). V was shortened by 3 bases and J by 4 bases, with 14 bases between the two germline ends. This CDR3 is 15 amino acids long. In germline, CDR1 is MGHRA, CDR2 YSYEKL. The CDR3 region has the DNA TGCGCCAGCAGCCATTCCGGGACGGTCCCAGATACGCAGTATTTT. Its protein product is CASSHSGTVPDTQYF.

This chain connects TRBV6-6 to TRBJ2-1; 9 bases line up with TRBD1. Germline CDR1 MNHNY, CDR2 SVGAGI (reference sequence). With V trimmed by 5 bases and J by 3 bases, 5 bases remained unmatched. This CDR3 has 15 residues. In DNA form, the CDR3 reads TGTGCCAGCAGTCCTACAGGGGGCTACTACAATGAGCAGTTCTTC. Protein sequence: CASSPTGGYYNEQFF.

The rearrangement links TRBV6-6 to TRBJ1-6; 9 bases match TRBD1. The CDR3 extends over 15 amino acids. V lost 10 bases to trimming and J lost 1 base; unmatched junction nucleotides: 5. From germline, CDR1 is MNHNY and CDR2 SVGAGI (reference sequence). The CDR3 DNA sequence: TGTGCCACCTGGGACAGGGTGTCCTATAATTCACCCCTCCACTTT. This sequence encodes CATWDRVSYNSPLHF.

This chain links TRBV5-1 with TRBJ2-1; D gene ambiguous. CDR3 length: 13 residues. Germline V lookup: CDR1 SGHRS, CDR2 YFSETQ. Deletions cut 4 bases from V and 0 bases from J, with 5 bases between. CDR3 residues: CASSQSSYNEQFF. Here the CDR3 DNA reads TGCGCCAGCAGCCAGAGCTCCTACAATGAGCAGTTCTTC.

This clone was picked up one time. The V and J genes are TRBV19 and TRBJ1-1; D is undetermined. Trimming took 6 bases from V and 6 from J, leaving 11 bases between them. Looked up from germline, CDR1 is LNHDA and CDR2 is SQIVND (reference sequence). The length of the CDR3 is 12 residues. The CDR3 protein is CASSKGSAEAFF. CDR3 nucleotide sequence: TGTGCCAGTAGCAAAGGGTCCGCTGAAGCTTTCTTT.

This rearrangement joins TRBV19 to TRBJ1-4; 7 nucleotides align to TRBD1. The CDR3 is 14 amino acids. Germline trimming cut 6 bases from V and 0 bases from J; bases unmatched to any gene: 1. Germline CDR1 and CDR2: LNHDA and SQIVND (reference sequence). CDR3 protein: CASSDRATNEKLFF. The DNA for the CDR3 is TGTGCCAGTAGCGACAGGGCAACTAATGAAAAACTGTTTTTT.

In DNA, the CDR3 is TGTGCCAGCAGTGCCTTACTAGCGGGGGTCACGGATACGCAGTATTTT. It codes for CASSALLAGVTDTQYF. The chain links TRBV27 to TRBJ2-3, with 11 bases aligning to TRBD2. Per the germline V gene, CDR1 is MNHEY and CDR2 is SMNVEV (reference sequence). This CDR3 has 16 residues. After removal of 5 bases from V and 6 bases from J, the junction contained 10 bases not matched to a gene.

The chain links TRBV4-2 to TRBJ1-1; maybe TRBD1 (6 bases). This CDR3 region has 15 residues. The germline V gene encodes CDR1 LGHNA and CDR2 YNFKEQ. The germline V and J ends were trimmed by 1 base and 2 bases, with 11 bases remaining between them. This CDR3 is CASSQGNRVNTEAFF. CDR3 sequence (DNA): TGTGCCAGCAGCCAAGGCAACAGGGTAAACACTGAAGCTTTCTTT.

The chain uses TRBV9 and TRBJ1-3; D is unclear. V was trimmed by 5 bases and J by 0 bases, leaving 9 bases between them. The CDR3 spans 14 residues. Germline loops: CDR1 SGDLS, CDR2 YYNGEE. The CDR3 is CASSAASSGNTIYF. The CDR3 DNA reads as TGTGCCAGCAGTGCCGCTAGCTCTGGAAACACCATATATTTT.